These T cell receptor beta chains were read from a single sample in a study of blood T cell repertoires in COVID-19. Using immunoSEQ multiplex PCR, the repertoire was profiled, and TCRdb retains in-frame clones only, with some absent. The table has around 200,000 clones, 65% to 85% seen once. Sequenced: peripheral blood. Source of these receptors: a middle-aged man with active or convalescent COVID-19. Each CDR3 is given with its conserved first and last residue. Each record gives: CDR3 protein, CDR3 DNA, J gene, clone size, D gene, V gene. The D gene is left open where the match is weak. Rows give clone size only sometimes, using once, few, many, or a class for an expanded clone.

CDR3 protein: CASSGDREEYF
CDR3 DNA: TGTGCCAGCAGTGGCGACAGGGAAGAGTATTTT
J gene: TRBJ2-3
clone size: NA
D gene: TRBD1
V gene: TRBV12-3/TRBV12-4

CDR3 protein: CASSSLSYRFGYGYTF
CDR3 DNA: TGTGCCAGCAGTTCCCTATCCTACAGGTTTGGGTATGGCTACACCTTC
J gene: TRBJ1-2
clone size: NA
D gene: NA
V gene: TRBV6-5

CDR3 protein: CASVGLAGAMKETQYF
CDR3 DNA: TGTGCCAGCGTGGGACTAGCGGGGGCCATGAAAGAGACCCAGTACTTC
J gene: TRBJ2-5
clone size: NA
D gene: TRBD2
V gene: TRBV2

CDR3 protein: CASSLRRDEKLFF
CDR3 DNA: TGTGCCAGCAGTTTACGGCGGGATGAAAAACTGTTTTTT
J gene: TRBJ1-4
clone size: NA
D gene: NA
V gene: TRBV27

CDR3 protein: CATSDPGNTEAFF
CDR3 DNA: TGTGCCACCAGTGACCCGGGGAACACTGAAGCTTTCTTT
J gene: TRBJ1-1
clone size: NA
D gene: NA
V gene: TRBV24-1

CDR3 protein: CASTPAGQGRNGYTF
CDR3 DNA: TGTGCCAGCACCCCAGCCGGACAGGGGAGGAATGGCTACACCTTC
J gene: TRBJ1-2
clone size: NA
D gene: TRBD1
V gene: TRBV27

CDR3 protein: CASSLSRGVYEQYF
CDR3 DNA: TGTGCCAGCAGCTTATCCCGGGGGGTCTACGAGCAGTACTTC
J gene: TRBJ2-7
clone size: NA
D gene: TRBD2
V gene: TRBV11-1

CDR3 protein: CASSTQGARTGELFF
CDR3 DNA: TGTGCCAGTAGCACACAGGGGGCAAGGACCGGGGAGCTGTTTTTT
J gene: TRBJ2-2
clone size: NA
D gene: TRBD1
V gene: TRBV19

CDR3 protein: CASSTRTGGMSSPLHF
CDR3 DNA: TGTGCCAGCAGCACCCGGACAGGGGGCATGAGTTCACCCCTCCACTTT
J gene: TRBJ1-6
clone size: NA
D gene: TRBD1
V gene: TRBV7-2

CDR3 protein: CAWDSGQENEQYF
CDR3 DNA: TGTGCCTGGGACTCGGGACAGGAAAACGAGCAGTACTTC
J gene: TRBJ2-7
clone size: NA
D gene: TRBD1
V gene: TRBV30

CDR3 protein: CASTGGLAAYNEQFF
CDR3 DNA: TGTGCCAGCACCGGGGGCCTAGCGGCCTACAATGAGCAGTTCTTC
J gene: TRBJ2-1
clone size: NA
D gene: NA
V gene: TRBV28

CDR3 protein: CASSPYHGGMPEAFF
CDR3 DNA: TGTGCCAGCAGCCCCTATCATGGGGGCATGCCTGAAGCTTTCTTT
J gene: TRBJ1-1
clone size: NA
D gene: NA
V gene: TRBV7-3

CDR3 protein: CASSSAHRVGDDQPQHF
CDR3 DNA: TGTGCCAGCAGCTCGGCCCACAGGGTGGGAGACGATCAGCCCCAGCATTTT
J gene: TRBJ1-5
clone size: NA
D gene: NA
V gene: TRBV5-8

CDR3 protein: CASVTGGSYEQYF
CDR3 DNA: TGTGCCAGCGTGACAGGGGGCTCCTACGAGCAGTACTTC
J gene: TRBJ2-7
clone size: NA
D gene: TRBD1
V gene: TRBV6-5

CDR3 protein: CASSLDPTGDAEAFF
CDR3 DNA: TGCGCCAGCAGCTTGGATCCGACAGGGGACGCTGAAGCTTTCTTT
J gene: TRBJ1-1
clone size: few
D gene: TRBD1
V gene: TRBV5-1

CDR3 protein: CASSPVAFEPTDTQYF
CDR3 DNA: TGTGCCAGCAGTCCGGTTGCGTTCGAGCCCACAGATACGCAGTATTTT
J gene: TRBJ2-3
clone size: NA
D gene: NA
V gene: TRBV7-2

CDR3 protein: CASSLVPAQQETQYF
CDR3 DNA: TGTGCCAGCAGCTTAGTCCCGGCACAGCAAGAGACCCAGTACTTC
J gene: TRBJ2-5
clone size: NA
D gene: NA
V gene: TRBV7-6

CDR3 protein: CASRGGIAGNTGELFF
CDR3 DNA: TGTGCCAGTAGGGGGGGGATAGCGGGTAACACCGGGGAGCTGTTTTTT
J gene: TRBJ2-2
clone size: NA
D gene: TRBD2
V gene: TRBV19

CDR3 protein: CAIRGTSGSTDTQYF
CDR3 DNA: TGTGCCATCAGAGGGACTAGCGGGAGCACAGATACGCAGTATTTT
J gene: TRBJ2-3
clone size: NA
D gene: TRBD2
V gene: TRBV10-3

CDR3 protein: CASTNGGGHEQYF
CDR3 DNA: TGTGCCAGCACCAACGGGGGGGGCCACGAGCAGTACTTC
J gene: TRBJ2-7
clone size: NA
D gene: TRBD2
V gene: TRBV28

CDR3 protein: CAWTAGMGDTEAFF
CDR3 DNA: TGTGCCTGGACGGCAGGGATGGGTGACACTGAAGCTTTCTTT
J gene: TRBJ1-1
clone size: once
D gene: NA
V gene: TRBV30

CDR3 protein: CASSQRGYGYTF
CDR3 DNA: TGTGCCAGCAGCCAACGGGGCTATGGCTACACCTTC
J gene: TRBJ1-2
clone size: NA
D gene: NA
V gene: TRBV3-1/TRBV3-2

CDR3 protein: CASSSTGWETQYF
CDR3 DNA: TGTGCCAGCAGCTCGACAGGGTGGGAGACCCAGTACTTC
J gene: TRBJ2-5
clone size: NA
D gene: TRBD1
V gene: TRBV5-8